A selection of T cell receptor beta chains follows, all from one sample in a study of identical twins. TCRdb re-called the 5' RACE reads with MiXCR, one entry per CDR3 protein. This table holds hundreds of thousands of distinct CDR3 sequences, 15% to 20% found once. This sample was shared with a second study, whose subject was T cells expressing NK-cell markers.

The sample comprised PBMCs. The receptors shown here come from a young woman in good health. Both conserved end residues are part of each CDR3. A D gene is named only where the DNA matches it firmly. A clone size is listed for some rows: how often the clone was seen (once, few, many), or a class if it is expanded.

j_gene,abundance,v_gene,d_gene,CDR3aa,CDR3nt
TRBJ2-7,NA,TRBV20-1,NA,CSARTDAYEQYF,TGCAGTGCACGGACAGATGCCTACGAGCAGTACTTC
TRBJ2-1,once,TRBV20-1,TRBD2,CSATPSGSDEQFF,TGCAGTGCTACGCCTAGCGGGAGTGATGAGCAGTTCTTC
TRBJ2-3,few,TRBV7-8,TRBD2,CASSSGGYSTDTQYF,TGTGCCAGCAGCTCCGGGGGGTACAGCACAGATACGCAGTATTTT
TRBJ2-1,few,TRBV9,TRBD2,CASSIGLATDEQFF,TGTGCCAGCAGCATTGGACTAGCGACTGATGAGCAGTTCTTC
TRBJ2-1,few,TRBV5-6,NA,CASSRDSFEQFF,TGTGCCAGCAGCCGCGACAGTTTTGAGCAGTTCTTC
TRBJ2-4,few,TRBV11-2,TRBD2,CASSSLAVAKNIQYF,TGTGCCAGCAGCTCACTAGCGGTAGCCAAAAACATTCAGTACTTC
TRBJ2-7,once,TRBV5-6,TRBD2,CASSLAPGTSLLDF,TGTGCCAGCAGCTTGGCCCCCGGGACTAGCTTATTAGACTTC
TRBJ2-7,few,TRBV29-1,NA,CSVEAPPYEQYF,TGCAGCGTTGAAGCTCCTCCCTACGAGCAGTACTTC
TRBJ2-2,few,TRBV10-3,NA,CAISGWGRSGELFF,TGTGCCATCAGTGGATGGGGAAGGTCCGGGGAGCTGTTTTTT
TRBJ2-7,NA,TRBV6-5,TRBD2,CASSYTPAGAYEQYF,TGTGCCAGCAGTTACACCCCAGCGGGAGCCTACGAGCAGTACTTC
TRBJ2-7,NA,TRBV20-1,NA,CGVRGEQGREQYF,TGCGGAGTGAGGGGGGAACAGGGGAGAGAGCAGTACTTC
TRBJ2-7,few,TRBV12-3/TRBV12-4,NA,CASSLIHEQYF,TGTGCCAGCAGCTTAATCCACGAGCAGTACTTC
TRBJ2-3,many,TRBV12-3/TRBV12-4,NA,CASSPLPTDTQYF,TGTGCCAGCAGCCCGCTACCCACAGATACGCAGTATTTT
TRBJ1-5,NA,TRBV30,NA,CAWSVWGGQPQHF,TGTGCCTGGAGTGTTTGGGGAGGTCAGCCCCAGCATTTT
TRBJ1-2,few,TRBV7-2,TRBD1,CASSLGTGTSF,TGTGCCAGCAGCTTAGGGACAGGGACTTCCTTC
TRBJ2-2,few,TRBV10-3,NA,CAIMTENTGELFF,TGTGCCATCATGACAGAGAACACCGGGGAGCTGTTTTTT
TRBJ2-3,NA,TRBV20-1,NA,CSASGGTGTRIDTQYF,TGCAGTGCTAGTGGGGGGACGGGGACGCGGATAGATACGCAGTATTTT
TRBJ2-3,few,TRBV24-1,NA,CATSDFLGTQYF,TGTGCCACCAGTGATTTTCTCGGTACGCAGTATTTT
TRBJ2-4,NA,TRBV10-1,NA,CASSERQDSNKYF,TGCGCCAGCAGTGAGAGGCAGGACTCCAATAAGTACTTC
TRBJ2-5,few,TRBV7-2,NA,CASRGGVAQKETQYF,TGTGCCAGCCGAGGGGGGGTAGCTCAGAAGGAGACCCAGTACTTC
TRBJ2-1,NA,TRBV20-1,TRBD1,CSARGQGGSYNEQFF,TGCAGTGCTAGGGGACAGGGGGGCTCCTACAATGAGCAGTTCTTC
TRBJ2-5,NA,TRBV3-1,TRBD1,CASSQAQGMETQYF,TGTGCCAGCAGCCAGGCACAGGGGATGGAGACCCAGTACTTC
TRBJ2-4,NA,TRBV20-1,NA,CSARAHSENIQYF,TGCAGTGCTAGAGCCCACAGCGAAAACATTCAGTACTTC
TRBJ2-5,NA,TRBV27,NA,CASSLSMQRAGGETQYF,TGTGCCAGCAGTTTATCGATGCAGAGGGCCGGGGGAGAGACCCAGTACTTC
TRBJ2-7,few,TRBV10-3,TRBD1,CAIKGQGGPYEQYF,TGTGCCATCAAGGGACAGGGCGGCCCCTACGAGCAGTACTTC
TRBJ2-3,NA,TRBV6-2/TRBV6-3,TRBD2,CASTAGLAGGGDTDTQYF,TGTGCCAGCACCGCAGGACTAGCGGGAGGAGGGGACACAGATACGCAGTATTTT
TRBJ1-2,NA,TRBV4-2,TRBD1,CASSRPGQGPPNYGYTF,TGTGCCAGCAGCCGCCCGGGACAGGGGCCTCCCAACTATGGCTACACCTTC
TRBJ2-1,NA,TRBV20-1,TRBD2,CSARTSGGGKNQFF,TGCAGTGCTCGAACTAGCGGGGGGGGGAAAAATCAGTTCTTC
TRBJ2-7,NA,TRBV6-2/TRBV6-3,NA,CASSAKTGTAYEQYF,TGTGCCAGCAGTGCCAAAACAGGGACCGCCTACGAGCAGTACTTC
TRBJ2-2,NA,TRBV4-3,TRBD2,CASSQSLAVSNTGELFF,TGCGCCAGCAGCCAATCACTAGCGGTTTCGAACACCGGGGAGCTGTTTTTT
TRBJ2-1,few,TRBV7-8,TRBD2,CASSLGGVAGVVEQFF,TGTGCCAGCAGCTTAGGCGGAGTAGCGGGAGTTGTCGAGCAGTTCTTC
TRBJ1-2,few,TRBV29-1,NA,CSVEDQGRTNYGYTF,TGCAGCGTTGAAGATCAGGGGCGGACCAACTATGGCTACACCTTC
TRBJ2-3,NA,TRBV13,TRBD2,CASSLGTSGGPTDTQYF,TGTGCCAGCAGCTTGGGGACTAGCGGGGGACCCACAGATACGCAGTATTTT
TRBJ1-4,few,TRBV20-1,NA,CSASPPGSGEKLFF,TGCAGTGCTAGCCCCCCTGGATCGGGGGAAAAACTGTTTTTT
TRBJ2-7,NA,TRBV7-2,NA,CASSALGEGGNHYEQYF,TGTGCCAGCAGCGCCCTCGGGGAGGGGGGGAACCACTACGAGCAGTACTTC
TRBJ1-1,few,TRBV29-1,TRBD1,CSGGHRGNTEAFF,TGCAGCGGAGGACACAGGGGGAACACTGAAGCTTTCTTT
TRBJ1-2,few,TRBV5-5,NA,CASSLASVSYGYTF,TGTGCCAGCAGCTTGGCTTCGGTCAGCTATGGCTACACCTTC